The entry below describes one T cell receptor beta chain. TRB rearrangements spanning V, D and J were amplified using mixed TRB-A/B primers. From the multiplex PCR reads, TCRdb called clonotypes with MiXCR, one entry per CDR3 protein. The sample has around 13,000 distinct CDR3 sequences, more than 25% seen once. V lost 3 bases and J lost 0; bases outside the gene matches: 0. This CDR3 is 14 amino acids long. The germline V gene encodes CDR1 MNHNS and CDR2 SASEGT. The template was genomic DNA from peripheral blood, not RNA. The data belong to a study of T cell repertoires in aging, cancer and after chemotherapy.

This chain uses TRBV6-1 with TRBJ2-5; 8 bases fit TRBD1. The sequence came from a human donor in good health. Sequences were obtained from blood. The CDR3 here is CASSEDRDQETQYF. The CDR3 DNA follows: TGTGCCAGCAGTGAGGACAGGGACCAAGAGACCCAGTACTTC.